These 31 T cell receptor beta chains came from one sample sequenced in a study of CD8 T cells in ankylosing spondylitis. MiXCR, run by TCRdb on the 5' RACE reads, gives a single entry per CDR3 protein. The table records around 140,000 distinct CDR3 sequences, about an eighth of them present only once. Material for sequencing was blood, either unsorted or a sorted T cell fraction (not recorded which). The receptors were sampled from a female donor with ankylosing spondylitis or in good health (not recorded which).

In this sample, this clonotype turned up many times. The chain is built from TRBV20-1 and TRBJ2-3; D remains unclear. Germline CDR1 is DFQATT and CDR2 is SNEGSKA (reference sequence). CDR3 length: 13 residues. V lost 6 bases and J lost 9, with 19 bases in between. CDR3 protein: CSAPALRLTTQYF. The CDR3, as DNA: TGCAGTGCCCCCGCCCTGCGGCTGACGACGCAGTATTTT.

This clonotype was counted many times. The V gene is TRBV7-2, the J gene TRBJ2-1; 7 bases map to TRBD1. This CDR3 has 13 amino acids. Unmatched junction bases numbered 3, after V lost 4 bases and J lost 6 bases. Germline CDR1 and CDR2: SGHTA and FQGNSA. The chain's CDR3 is CASSSWDSNEQFF. CDR3 nucleotide sequence: TGTGCCAGCAGCTCCTGGGACAGCAATGAGCAGTTCTTC.

This clonotype was detected ten times or more. The chain uses TRBV14 and TRBJ1-6, with D maybe TRBD1 (5 bases). The V and J ends lost 4 bases and 6 bases respectively, with 10 bases between them. The germline CDR1 and CDR2 sequences are SGHDN and FVKESK. The CDR3 consists of 14 residues. The CDR3 is CASSLGASNSPLHF. The DNA of the CDR3 is TGTGCCAGCAGCCTTGGGGCCTCTAATTCACCCCTCCACTTT.

In this sample, this clonotype turned up many times. This CDR3 is CASSRGGGANVLTF. In DNA form, the CDR3 reads TGTGCCAGCAGCAGAGGGGGGGGGGCCAACGTCCTGACTTTC. This sequence joins TRBV9 and TRBJ2-6; D might be TRBD1 or TRBD2, each matching 6 bases. V shed 4 bases and J shed 4 bases, with 9 bases lying between them. The CDR3 runs to 14 residues. CDR1 SGDLS and CDR2 YYNGEE come from the germline V gene.

The chain employs TRBV29-1 and TRBJ1-1; TRBD1 aligns across 8 bases. Germline assignment: CDR1 SQVTM and CDR2 ANQGSEA. V was clipped by 6 bases and J by 4 bases; unmatched bases: 10. The CDR3 sequence is 14 residues long. The CDR3 nucleotides are TGCAGCGTATCTTTCCGGACAGGGAGCACTGAAGCTTTCTTT. Its protein is CSVSFRTGSTEAFF.

With respect to this clonotype: Possible read error: a much larger clone is one base away. The chain uses TRBV3-1 and TRBJ2-7; weak D call: TRBD2 (5 bases). The CDR3 length is 15 residues. CDR1 is LGHDT and CDR2 is YNNKEL in the germline V gene (reference sequence). The CDR3 nucleotides are TGTGCCAGCTGCCATGAAGTCGGACTTCTTCGCGAGCAGTACTTC. It encodes CASCHEVGLLREQYF.

This clonotype was counted many times. This chain connects TRBV5-1 to TRBJ2-7; 9 bases map to TRBD1. The germline gives CDR1 SGHRS, CDR2 YFSETQ. V was pared by 7 bases and J by 3 bases, with 8 bases of the junction left unmatched. The CDR3 loop spans 14 amino acids. CDR3 DNA sequence: TGCGCCAGCTCACCGGGACAGGGTCTCTACGAGCAGTACTTC. The encoded protein is CASSPGQGLYEQYF.

This clonotype has more than one count but fewer than ten. The rearrangement uses TRBV27 and TRBJ2-1; unclear D gene. This CDR3 spans 11 amino acids. Trimming took 6 bases from V and 14 from J, leaving 14 bases between them. Germline V gene data show CDR1 as MNHEY and CDR2 as SMNVEV (reference sequence). CDR3 in DNA: TGTGCCAGCAGAAAGGTGGCGGTCGAGTTCTTC. It encodes CASRKVAVEFF.

This clonotype was counted at least ten times. The CDR3 nucleotides read TGTGCCAGCAGCTTCCAGGTTTCCTACGAGCAGTACTTC. As protein: CASSFQVSYEQYF. This chain joins TRBV3-1 and TRBJ2-7; D is unclear. V was clipped by 5 bases and J by 1 base, with 9 bases between them. Per the germline V gene, CDR1 is LGHDT and CDR2 is YNNKEL (reference sequence). This CDR3 comprises 13 residues.

At least ten counts were recorded for this clonotype. The rearrangement links TRBV5-4 to TRBJ2-3; no reliable D call. The CDR3 has 14 amino acids. In germline, CDR1 is SGHNT, CDR2 YYREEE (reference sequence). The V end lost 1 base, the J end lost 2 bases, and 8 bases lay between the germline ends. The CDR3 loop is CASSLQKPTDTQYF. CDR3 DNA: TGTGCCAGCAGCTTGCAGAAACCCACAGATACGCAGTATTTT.

This clonotype was detected ten times or more. This sequence joins TRBV5-1 and TRBJ1-2; D gene uncertain. Trimming took off 0 bases at V and 0 bases at J, with 6 bases between the two ends. CDR1 and CDR2 from the germline V gene are SGHRS and YFSETQ. CDR3 length: 14 amino acids. CDR3 region: CASSLEWTNYGYTF. Here the CDR3 DNA reads TGCGCCAGCAGCTTGGAATGGACTAACTATGGCTACACCTTC.

This clonotype was seen at least ten times. V gene TRBV7-2 combines with J gene TRBJ1-2, with D unclear. Germline CDR1 SGHTA, CDR2 FQGNSA. This CDR3 spans 14 amino acids. V dropped 1 base and J dropped 3 bases, with 9 bases sitting between them. This CDR3 reads CASSLEADYYGYTF. CDR3 coding DNA: TGTGCCAGCAGCTTAGAAGCAGACTACTATGGCTACACCTTC.

This clonotype was detected ten times or more. The CDR3 sequence: CASSLGGTGGNEQYF. Here the CDR3 DNA reads TGTGCCAGCAGCTTAGGTGGGACAGGGGGCAACGAGCAGTACTTC. The gene calls are TRBV11-3 and TRBJ2-7; 12 positions agree with TRBD1. Germline assignment: CDR1 SGHNT and CDR2 YENEEA. CDR3 size: 15 residues. With V trimmed by 1 base and J by 5 bases, 3 bases remained unmatched.

This clonotype was seen at least ten times. The chain is built from TRBV5-1 and TRBJ2-7; possibly TRBD1 for D (5 bases). Germline V gene sequence: CDR1 SGHRS, CDR2 YFSETQ. V was shortened by 2 bases and J by 5 bases, with 11 bases between the two germline ends. The CDR3 runs 13 residues. The CDR3 is CASSLRGGNEQYF. CDR3 coding DNA: TGCGCCAGCAGCTTAAGGGGTGGCAACGAGCAGTACTTC.

This clonotype was observed many times. The CDR3 is CATSDGIGTRNTGELFF. The DNA for the CDR3 is TGTGCCACCAGTGATGGTATCGGAACAAGGAACACCGGGGAGCTGTTTTTT. The rearrangement uses TRBV24-1 and TRBJ2-2; D is undetermined. The germline CDR1 and CDR2 sequences are KGHDR and SFDVKD. V lost 3 bases to trimming and J lost 1 base, with 14 bases between them. The length of the CDR3 is 17 residues.

Many counts were recorded for this clonotype. V is TRBV7-6 and J is TRBJ2-7; D ambiguous. Germline lookup yields CDR1 SGHVS and CDR2 FNYEAQ. The V end was cut by 0 bases, the J end by 0 bases, with 15 bases between. The CDR3 sequence is 17 residues long. The CDR3 coding sequence is TGTGCCAGCAGCTTAGCCTCAGGTGGGATAGGCTCCTACGAGCAGTACTTC. As protein: CASSLASGGIGSYEQYF.

This clonotype was recorded many times. The V and J genes are TRBV7-9 and TRBJ2-1, with 7 bases fitting TRBD2. The V gene end was trimmed by 3 bases and the J gene end by 7 bases; junction bases not matched to a gene: 9. Germline V gives CDR1 SEHNR, CDR2 FQNEAQ (reference sequence). The CDR3 has 15 residues. This CDR3 is CASSFDGGSVNEQFF. The CDR3 DNA reads as TGTGCCAGCAGCTTCGATGGCGGGAGCGTGAATGAGCAGTTCTTC.

This clonotype occurred many times. The chain recombines TRBV12-3 or TRBV12-4 with TRBJ2-3; D remains unclear. This CDR3 spans 13 amino acids. Trimming removed 5 bases at V and 5 bases at J, with 11 bases between. CDR3 DNA sequence: TGTGCCAGCAGTCTAGACGTAGAAGATACGCAGTATTTT. Protein: CASSLDVEDTQYF.

This clonotype was counted at least ten times. This chain uses TRBV9 with TRBJ2-1; D ambiguous. V was trimmed by 4 bases and J by 5 bases, leaving 10 bases between them. CDR3 length: 13 residues. The germline gives CDR1 SGDLS, CDR2 YYNGEE. The chain's CDR3 is CASSTLIHNEQFF. CDR3 in DNA: TGTGCCAGCAGCACCCTAATCCACAATGAGCAGTTCTTC.

This clonotype was found many times. The chain couples TRBV2 to TRBJ2-2, with 7 positions matching TRBD1. Germline V gene lookup returns CDR1 SNHLY and CDR2 FYNNEI. Losses at the gene ends were 6 bases for V and 2 bases for J; bases not matched to a gene: 6. The CDR3 has 15 amino acids. CDR3 protein: CASSWDRPNTGELFF. Written as DNA, the CDR3 is TGTGCCAGCAGCTGGGACAGACCTAACACCGGGGAGCTGTTTTTT.

This clonotype was detected many times. The chain combines TRBV20-1 with TRBJ2-3, with D unclear. Germline lookup yields CDR1 DFQATT and CDR2 SNEGSKA (reference sequence). CDR3 length: 13 residues. Trimming shortened V by 0 bases and J by 4 bases, and 8 bases separated the two germline ends. CDR3 nucleotides: TGCAGTGCTAGAGACTCCGGGCCAGATACGCAGTATTTT. It translates to CSARDSGPDTQYF.

The chain has TRBV19 and TRBJ2-7, with D perhaps matching TRBD2 (5 bases). Trimming removed 7 bases at V and 4 bases at J, with 14 bases between. There are 13 residues in the CDR3. Germline-derived CDR1 and CDR2 are LNHDA and SQIVND (reference sequence). CDR3 in amino acids: CASTAPGGYEQYF. CDR3 DNA sequence: TGTGCCAGTACCGCACCCGGAGGATACGAGCAGTACTTC.

This clonotype was picked up a small number of times. The chain employs TRBV20-1 and TRBJ2-3, with TRBD1 as a possible D gene (6 bases). CDR1 and CDR2 from the germline V gene are DFQATT and SNEGSKA (reference sequence). Trimming took 6 bases from V and 5 from J, leaving 15 bases between them. This CDR3 contains 13 residues. In DNA, the CDR3 is TGCAGTGCCCAGGGGCGCGCGGGAGATACGCAGTATTTT. It translates to CSAQGRAGDTQYF.

This clonotype came up many times. The genes are TRBV5-5 and TRBJ1-1; no reliable D call. The V and J ends lost 1 base and 4 bases respectively, with 8 bases between them. The CDR3 is made up of 13 amino acids. The germline gives CDR1 SGHKS, CDR2 YYEKEE (reference sequence). This chain's CDR3 is CASSLLGSTEAFF. CDR3 sequence (DNA): TGTGCCAGCAGCTTGCTCGGAAGCACTGAAGCTTTCTTT.

The genes are TRBV29-1 and TRBJ2-1; 11 nucleotides align to TRBD2. Unmatched junction bases numbered 10, after V lost 4 bases and J lost 2 bases. Germline V gene sequence: CDR1 SQVTM, CDR2 ANQGSEA. The CDR3 runs to 17 residues. The CDR3 reads CSVGRNPGLAAYNEQFF. CDR3 bases: TGCAGCGTTGGAAGAAACCCGGGACTAGCGGCCTACAATGAGCAGTTCTTC.

This rearrangement joins TRBV5-1 to TRBJ2-5; a weak D match, TRBD2 (5 bases). CDR1 and CDR2 from the germline V gene are SGHRS and YFSETQ. Trimming cost V 4 bases and J 2 bases, with 15 bases left between them. The CDR3 is made up of 15 amino acids. CDR3: CASSDGLGTQETQYF. The CDR3 DNA reads TGCGCCAGCAGCGACGGACTCGGAACACAAGAGACCCAGTACTTC.

This clonotype was observed many times. This chain connects TRBV20-1 to TRBJ2-3, with 9 bases lining up with TRBD2. Germline CDR1 and CDR2: DFQATT and SNEGSKA (reference sequence). The CDR3 is 14 residues long. The V segment lost 3 bases and the J segment 4 bases; nucleotides outside the gene matches: 5. CDR3 sequence reads: CSASLSSGADTQYF. The CDR3 DNA is TGCAGTGCTAGTCTTTCTAGCGGGGCAGATACGCAGTATTTT.

This clonotype was seen at least ten times. The chain carries TRBV10-3 and TRBJ2-3; D perhaps matches TRBD2 (5 bases). Trimming removed 11 bases at V and 2 bases at J, with 11 bases between. The germline CDR1 and CDR2 sequences are ENHRY and SYGVKD. The CDR3 has 12 residues. The CDR3, as DNA: TGTGCCTCCACGGGGAACACAGATACGCAGTATTTT. Its translation is CASTGNTDTQYF.

There are many counts of this clonotype. The rearrangement links TRBV2 to TRBJ1-4; 9 nucleotides match TRBD1. The CDR3 consists of 13 residues. Per the germline V gene, CDR1 is SNHLY and CDR2 is FYNNEI. The V gene end was trimmed by 6 bases and the J gene end by 7 bases; junction bases not matched to a gene: 3. The CDR3 loop reads CASRDRGGEKLFF. CDR3 sequence (DNA): TGTGCCAGCAGGGACAGGGGAGGTGAAAAACTGTTTTTT. Supplemented by reference TRBV2 and TRBJ1-4, the full variable domain reads EPEVTQTPSHQVTQMGQEVILRCVPISNHLYFYWYRQILGQKVEFLVSFYNNEISEKSEIFDDQFSVERPDGSNFTLKIRSTKLEDSAMYFCASRDRGGEKLFFGSGTQLSVL.

The table lists this clonotype with many counts. The CDR3 coding sequence is TGCGCCAGCAGCAGCGGGACAGTCCGTAGTGAAGCTTTCTTT. The encoded protein is CASSSGTVRSEAFF. The V and J genes are TRBV5-1 and TRBJ1-1; 7 nucleotides agree with TRBD1. Per the germline V gene, CDR1 is SGHRS and CDR2 is YFSETQ. This CDR3 contains 14 residues. Trimming at V came to 4 bases and at J to 7 bases, leaving 10 bases not matched to a gene.

This clonotype has at least ten counts. This chain links TRBV6-2 or TRBV6-3 with TRBJ1-5; no clear D gene. The CDR3 is 13 amino acids. Trimming removed 10 bases at V and 2 bases at J, with 12 bases between. Germline loops: CDR1 MNHEY, CDR2 SVGEGT. This CDR3 is CATQTDGNQPQHF. As DNA, the CDR3 is TGTGCCACCCAGACTGATGGCAATCAGCCCCAGCATTTT.